The T cell receptor beta chain under discussion was sequenced for a study of blood T cell repertoires in COVID-19 (dated by TCRdb to the early 2020s). General notes on the study: Collaborator samples came from the United States, Italy and Spain and covered acute and convalescent phases of COVID-19. The material from the prospective study consisted of cDNA or gDNA derived from T cells, B-cell-depleted T cells, or PBMCs. Deeply sampled blood TCRbeta repertoires from subjects exposed to, actively infected with, or recovered from COVID-19 were included in the dataset. The repertoires were released in a freely available public database meant as a resource for research on the immune response to SARS-CoV-2. The samples were drawn from the first 160 participants of the ongoing ImmuneRACE study and from over a thousand subjects provided by 6 global collaborators. Sample metadata almost always included a de-identified subject ID, COVID-19 status, age in years and sex. HLA class I and class II types, where available, came from metadata supplied by the sample provider rather than from assay-based typing. Paper-wide results and their limitations: The amount of clinical and demographic metadata varied by source and participant and was provided uncurated.

Participants in the prospective study were aged about 18 to 95 years, lived in about two dozen United States geographic areas, and enrolled through a virtual design. Cohort assignment in the prospective study relied on participant-reported clinical history from a screening survey and a study questionnaire. Exposed participants had been in contact, within 2 weeks of entering the study, with a person who had a PCR-confirmed or clinician-diagnosed case of COVID-19. Each participant in the prospective study had whole blood, serum and a nasopharyngeal or oropharyngeal swab collected by mobile phlebotomists. Additional blood draws and questionnaires over an approximately two-month period could optionally be provided by prospective study participants. Prospective study blood samples were shipped either frozen or at room temperature before DNA extraction. The immunoSEQ Assay, a bias-controlled multiplex PCR, was used to amplify TCRbeta CDR3 regions from genomic DNA. Per the original workflow: Within the assay, amplification of reference gene primers was used to estimate how many nucleated cells each sample contained. Sequence reads were collapsed and filtered to measure the absolute abundance of every unique TCRbeta CDR3 rearrangement. Productive Simpson clonality was computed per sample as the square root of Simpson's diversity index over productive rearrangements. Here the immuneACCESS table is served through TCRdb, limited to in-frame sequences with V and J called. Missing clones are a known gap in these copies; in checked studies unresolved V genes cover under half, and the rest lacks a known reason. Clonal size and the V and J genes are those of that table, whereas D and trimming came from the DNA. This sample lists roughly 150,000 clones; over 80% were detected once. About 5% of the sample rests with the top ten.

On this clone: The antigen it binds to is not known. There are no base qualities to consult, and no much larger clone falls within one base.

The CDR3, cysteine through phenylalanine, is 16 amino acids long. Only CDR3 DNA remains: 48 bases, in frame from the first base. CDR1 and CDR2, looked up from the germline V gene, are SGHRS and YFSETQ. V is clipped by 0 bases and J by 0 bases, and the sequence between their germline boundaries is 12 bases long. The chain links TRBV5-1 with TRBJ1-1, with TRBD1 perhaps the D gene, on 6 matching bases. The sample consisted of PBMCs or T cells enriched from blood (not recorded which). The sequence was collected from a man aged 70 or older who had been exposed to COVID-19. The CDR3 amino acid sequence is: CASSLARGQLNTEAFF. At the DNA level, the sequence is TGCGCCAGCAGCTTGGCCCGCGGACAGCTGAACACTGAAGCTTTCTTT.